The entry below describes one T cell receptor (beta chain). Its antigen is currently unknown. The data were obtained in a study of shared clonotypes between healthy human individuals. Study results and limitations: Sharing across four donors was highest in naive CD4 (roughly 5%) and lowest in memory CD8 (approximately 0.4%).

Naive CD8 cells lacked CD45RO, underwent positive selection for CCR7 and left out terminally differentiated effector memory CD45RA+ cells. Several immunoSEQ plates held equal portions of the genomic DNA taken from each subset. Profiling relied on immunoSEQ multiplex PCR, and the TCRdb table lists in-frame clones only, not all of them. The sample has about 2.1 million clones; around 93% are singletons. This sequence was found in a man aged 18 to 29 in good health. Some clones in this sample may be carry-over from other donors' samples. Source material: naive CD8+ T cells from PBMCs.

The CDR3 sequence is CASSPLVVSEQFF. CDR3 sequence (DNA): TGTGCCAGCAGCCCCCTCGTTGTTAGTGAGCAGTTCTTC. The chain joins TRBV14 to TRBJ2-1; D remains ambiguous. Germline assignment: CDR1 SGHDN and CDR2 FVKESK. The CDR3 contains 13 residues. V shed 4 bases and J shed 9 bases, with 13 bases lying between them.